These 9 T cell receptor beta chains came from one sample sequenced in a study of CD8 T cells in Susac syndrome. Random hexamers primed reverse transcription of about 0.5 to 1 ug RNA. TCRdb passed the immunoSEQ multiplex PCR reads through MiXCR, listing each CDR3 protein once. Among under 350,000 distinct CDR3 sequences, under 95% were seen once, and the ten largest hold around 0.07%. Sequenced: CD4+ T cells from PBMCs. The receptors derive from a human donor with multiple sclerosis.

This sequence joins TRBV6-6 and TRBJ2-3; D is undetermined. The ends were cut back, 2 bases at V and 5 bases at J, with 8 bases in the middle. This CDR3 has 13 amino acids. Germline values: CDR1 MNHNY, CDR2 SVGAGI (reference sequence). The CDR3 region is CASSYVPGDTQYF. The CDR3 DNA follows: TGTGCCAGCAGTTACGTTCCGGGAGATACGCAGTATTTT.

The chain has TRBV2 and TRBJ1-2; a possible D gene is TRBD1 (6 bases). V was cut by 5 bases and J by 6 bases, with 19 bases left in between. Germline V lookup: CDR1 SNHLY, CDR2 FYNNEI. The CDR3 is 15 amino acids. The CDR3: CASSRQKTGVDGYTF. CDR3 nucleotides: TGTGCCAGCAGTCGACAAAAGACAGGTGTTGATGGCTACACCTTC.

This clonotype has more than one count but fewer than ten. The chain links TRBV29-1 to TRBJ2-5; 8 bases map to TRBD2. After removal of 5 bases from V and 2 bases from J, the junction contained 4 bases not matched to a gene. The germline V gene encodes CDR1 SQVTM and CDR2 ANQGSEA. CDR3 length: 13 amino acids. This chain's CDR3 is CSVSPGGQETQYF. CDR3 bases: TGCAGCGTTTCCCCGGGGGGGCAAGAGACCCAGTACTTC.

This chain joins TRBV20-1 and TRBJ2-1; 8 bases line up with TRBD2. The CDR3 totals 14 residues. Trimming cost V 3 bases and J 6 bases; bases outside gene matches: 7. Germline CDR1 is DFQATT and CDR2 is SNEGSKA (reference sequence). The CDR3 nucleotides read TGCAGTGCTAGGATTAGTAGCGGGGTCAATGAGCAGTTCTTC. It yields the protein CSARISSGVNEQFF.

This chain links TRBV7-6 with TRBJ1-1; D ambiguous. Per the germline V gene, CDR1 is SGHVS and CDR2 is FNYEAQ. This CDR3 has 14 amino acids. V shed 2 bases and J shed 0 bases, with 7 bases lying between them. DNA of the CDR3: TGTGCCAGCAGCTTATCCCGACTGAACACTGAAGCTTTCTTT. This codes for CASSLSRLNTEAFF.

V gene TRBV6-5 combines with J gene TRBJ1-2; possibly TRBD1 for D (5 bases). Germline V gene data show CDR1 as MNHEY and CDR2 as SVGAGI. Trimming shortened V by 4 bases and J by 3 bases, and 12 bases separated the two germline ends. The CDR3 is 14 amino acids. In nucleotides, the CDR3 is TGTGCCAGCAGTTTGGGGCGAAGGCACTATGGCTACACCTTC. Protein: CASSLGRRHYGYTF.

This clonotype was recorded only once. The chain couples TRBV12-3 or TRBV12-4 to TRBJ1-2; 8 bases line up with TRBD1. The CDR3 is made up of 16 amino acids. V lost 2 bases to trimming and J lost 4 bases; unmatched junction nucleotides: 9. The CDR3 DNA reads as TGTGCCAGCAGTTTACGGCAGGGGGCGAGGGGCTATGGCTACACCTTC. As protein: CASSLRQGARGYGYTF.

The CDR3 sequence is CASSRTRGNEQFF. CDR3 coding DNA: TGTGCCAGCAGCCGGACTAGGGGCAATGAGCAGTTCTTC. This sequence joins TRBV6-4 and TRBJ2-1; TRBD2 aligns across 7 bases. CDR1 MRHNA and CDR2 SNTAGT come from the germline V gene. CDR3 length: 13 amino acids. V dropped 6 bases and J dropped 6; count of bases not matched to a gene: 5.

V gene TRBV28 combines with J gene TRBJ2-2; 7 nucleotides align to TRBD1. The CDR3 length is 14 residues. With V trimmed by 6 bases and J by 2 bases, 3 bases remained unmatched. Germline-derived CDR1 and CDR2 are MDHEN and SYDVKM. The CDR3 DNA is TGTGCCAGCAGGGACAGGCGAAACACCGGGGAGCTGTTTTTT. This translates into CASRDRRNTGELFF.